These 24 T cell receptor beta chains came from one sample sequenced in a study of blood T cell repertoires in COVID-19. The assay was immunoSEQ multiplex PCR, and TCRdb's table has in-frame clones only and misses some. This sample has about 82,000 clones; around four fifths occur once, and the top ten carry under 20%. Sequencing was performed on peripheral blood. The source is a man older than 75 with active or convalescent COVID-19.

This clone was recorded once. This chain uses TRBV6-6 with TRBJ1-1; D is possibly TRBD1 (6 bases). Germline CDR1 reads MNHNY; CDR2 reads SVGAGI (reference sequence). There are 15 residues in the CDR3. V was shortened by 6 bases and J by 1 base, with 15 bases between the two germline ends. CDR3 sequence reads: CASRLQGSENTEAFF. In DNA, the CDR3 is TGTGCCAGCAGACTACAGGGATCCGAGAACACTGAAGCTTTCTTT.

The rearrangement links TRBV7-3 to TRBJ1-2; 9 bases fit TRBD1. CDR1 and CDR2 (germline): SGHTA, FQGTGA. Unmatched junction bases numbered 4, after V lost 1 base and J lost 4 bases. The CDR3 consists of 15 residues. In DNA, the CDR3 is TGTGCCAGCAGCTTAAGGGGGACAGGGCCCTATGGCTACACCTTC. Translation gives CASSLRGTGPYGYTF.

In DNA, the CDR3 is TGCGCCAGCAGCCCGGGGACTAGCGGGTATACAGATACGCAGTATTTT. As protein: CASSPGTSGYTDTQYF. The V and J genes are TRBV5-1 and TRBJ2-3; 12 bases are shared with TRBD2. The CDR3 consists of 16 residues. Germline values: CDR1 SGHRS, CDR2 YFSETQ. Trimming took 4 bases from V and 3 from J; bases not matched to a gene: 6. The full variable domain, in which reference TRBV5-1 and TRBJ2-3 provide the parts outside the CDR3, is KAGVTQTPRYLIKTRGQQVTLSCSPISGHRSVSWYQQTPGQGLQFLFEYFSETQRNKGNFPGRFSGRQFSNSRSEMNVSTLELGDSALYLCASSPGTSGYTDTQYFGPGTRLTVL.

This clone was detected once. The chain carries TRBV11-1 and TRBJ1-1; D is possibly TRBD1 (5 bases). Germline CDR1 SGHAT, CDR2 FQDESV (reference sequence). The length of the CDR3 is 15 residues. The ends were cut back, 3 bases at V and 1 base at J, with 12 bases in the middle. CDR3 nucleotides: TGTGCCAGCAGCTTCCCGGGACTCAAGAACACTGAAGCTTTCTTT. Protein: CASSFPGLKNTEAFF.

V and J are TRBV7-3 and TRBJ2-1, with D possibly matching TRBD1 (6 bases). There are 11 residues in the CDR3. Trimming took off 5 bases at V and 12 bases at J, with 11 bases between the two ends. Germline CDR1 reads SGHTA; CDR2 reads FQGTGA. The CDR3 nucleotides are TGTGCCAGCAGCAGGGGGTCAGGGCAGTTCTTC. The encoded protein is CASSRGSGQFF.

This clone appeared a single time. The chain recombines TRBV24-1 with TRBJ2-1; 12 bases map to TRBD2. Germline V gene lookup returns CDR1 KGHDR and CDR2 SFDVKD. This CDR3 has 15 amino acids. V lost 4 bases and J lost 6; bases outside the gene matches: 3. The CDR3 protein is CATSELAGGPNEQFF. CDR3 nucleotides: TGTGCCACCAGTGAACTAGCGGGAGGCCCCAATGAGCAGTTCTTC.

The rearrangement uses TRBV2 and TRBJ2-5; the match to TRBD2 covers 7 bases. The CDR3 contains 12 residues. Germline CDR1 reads SNHLY; CDR2 reads FYNNEI. J was trimmed by 9 bases and V by 7 bases; bases with no gene match: 8. The CDR3 nucleotides are TGTGCCAGCAAAAGTGCGGGAGCCTCCCAGTACTTC. It translates to CASKSAGASQYF.

The chain has TRBV9 and TRBJ1-1; 8 bases align to TRBD1. V was pared by 4 bases and J by 8 bases, with 7 bases of the junction left unmatched. CDR1 SGDLS and CDR2 YYNGEE come from the germline V gene. CDR3 length equals 13 residues. The CDR3 loop reads CASSPGQAQEAFF. The CDR3 DNA reads as TGTGCCAGCAGCCCGGGACAGGCCCAAGAAGCTTTCTTT.

The chain has TRBV4-1 and TRBJ1-4; tentatively, D is TRBD1 (6 bases). V gave up 3 bases and J gave up 7 bases, with 18 bases separating them. The CDR3 length is 16 residues. The germline gives CDR1 MGHRA, CDR2 YSYEKL. The DNA for the CDR3 is TGCGCCAGCAGCCACCTTTCTCTACAGGGTGGTGAAAAACTGTTTTTT. This encodes CASSHLSLQGGEKLFF.

This clone was recorded only once. The chain recombines TRBV2 with TRBJ2-3; 15 nucleotides align to TRBD2. Germline CDR1 reads SNHLY; CDR2 reads FYNNEI. The trim removed 7 bases at V and 2 bases at J, leaving 7 bases unmatched. This CDR3 spans 17 amino acids. The CDR3, as DNA: TGTGCCAGCATGTGGACTAGCGGGGGGGTTGACACAGATACGCAGTATTTT. Protein product: CASMWTSGGVDTDTQYF.

The rearrangement links TRBV28 to TRBJ1-4, with TRBD1 matching over 9 bases. Trimming cost V 6 bases and J 4 bases; bases outside gene matches: 6. Germline loops: CDR1 MDHEN, CDR2 SYDVKM. This CDR3 is built from 15 residues. CDR3 nucleotides: TGTGCCAGCAGGACCGGGACAGGGCTTAATGAAAAACTGTTTTTT. As protein: CASRTGTGLNEKLFF.

The chain recombines TRBV11-2 with TRBJ2-7, with 9 bases aligning to TRBD2. CDR3 size: 14 residues. The germline V gene has CDR1 SGHAT and CDR2 FQNNGV. Losses at the gene ends were 5 bases for V and 5 bases for J; bases not matched to a gene: 7. Written as DNA, the CDR3 is TGTGCCAGCAGCCCTAGGAGCGGGAGGAACGAGCAGTACGTC. It yields the protein CASSPRSGRNEQYV.

Details on this clone: The same CDR3 can be traced to other DNA sequences in this sample. The V call is TRBV11-2, the J call TRBJ1-1; TRBD1 is a possible D gene (5 bases). The germline V gene has CDR1 SGHAT and CDR2 FQNNGV. The CDR3 totals 14 residues. The V gene lost 3 bases and the J gene lost 1 base, with 9 bases spanning the gap. This CDR3 reads CASSFQGKNTEAFF. CDR3 sequence (DNA): TGTGCCAGCAGCTTCCAGGGTAAGAACACTGAAGCTTTCTTT.

V and J are TRBV12-5 and TRBJ2-2; D gene uncertain. V was cut by 6 bases and J by 5 bases, with 7 bases left in between. Germline V gives CDR1 LGHNT, CDR2 FRNRAP. The CDR3 consists of 12 residues. The CDR3 here is CASGPSTGELFF. CDR3 nucleotides: TGTGCTAGTGGCCCGAGTACCGGGGAGCTGTTTTTT.

The chain has TRBV19 and TRBJ1-2, with 9 nucleotides matching TRBD1. CDR3 size: 16 residues. Germline CDR1 LNHDA, CDR2 SQIVND (reference sequence). The junction had 13 bases not matched to a gene; V was cut back by 7 bases and J by 4 bases. CDR3 amino acids: CASIPTGGRTTYGYTF. CDR3 coding DNA: TGTGCCAGTATCCCTACAGGGGGCAGGACTACCTATGGCTACACCTTC.

The J gene is TRBJ1-3, the V gene TRBV13; maybe TRBD1 (5 bases). Germline CDR1 reads PRHDT; CDR2 reads FYEKMQ (reference sequence). The CDR3 consists of 15 residues. Trimming pared 3 bases from V and 0 bases from J, leaving 9 bases between. CDR3: CASSFRRDSGNTIYF. The CDR3 DNA is TGTGCCAGCAGCTTCCGCAGGGACTCTGGAAACACCATATATTTT. The variable domain in full, with the rest retrieved from reference TRBV13 and TRBJ1-3, is AAGVIQSPRHLIKEKRETATLKCYPIPRHDTVYWYQQGPGQDPQFLISFYEKMQSDKGSIPDRFSAQQFSDYHSELNMSSLELGDSALYFCASSFRRDSGNTIYFGEGSWLTVV.

The V and J genes are TRBV3-1 (or the pseudogene TRBV3-2) and TRBJ2-2; 10 bases line up with TRBD1. J lost 4 bases, V lost 2 bases, and 4 bases had no gene match. The CDR3 length is 16 residues. Per germline, CDR1 LGHDT and CDR2 YNNKEL (reference sequence). In DNA, the CDR3 is TGTGCCAGCAGCCAATGGAGGACAGGGGGCACCGGGGAGCTGTTTTTT. Its translation: CASSQWRTGGTGELFF.

This chain uses TRBV28 with TRBJ2-3; 9 bases line up with TRBD2. Trimming removed 3 bases from V and 5 bases from J; junction bases left unmatched: 6. Germline lookup yields CDR1 MDHEN and CDR2 SYDVKM. CDR3 length: 15 amino acids. The CDR3 DNA is TGTGCCAGCAGTTTCCTAGCGGGGTTCGGAGATACGCAGTATTTT. This sequence encodes CASSFLAGFGDTQYF.

The CDR3 sequence is CASSMDRGGDINEQFF. DNA for the CDR3: TGTGCCAGTAGTATGGATCGCGGGGGGGATATCAATGAGCAGTTCTTC. This chain connects TRBV19 to TRBJ2-1, with TRBD2 identical over 9 bases. V lost 3 bases and J lost 6; bases outside the gene matches: 9. This CDR3 spans 16 amino acids. Germline CDR1 and CDR2: LNHDA and SQIVND (reference sequence).

This chain joins TRBV19 and TRBJ1-5; possibly TRBD1 for D (6 bases). This CDR3 region has 15 residues. The V gene's germline CDR1 is LNHDA and CDR2 SQIVND (reference sequence). V lost 7 bases and J 1 base, leaving 14 bases between the germline ends. The CDR3 is CASKGEQGSNQPQHF. The CDR3 nucleotides are TGTGCCAGTAAAGGGGAACAGGGAAGCAATCAGCCCCAGCATTTT.

V and J are TRBV19 and TRBJ1-5; TRBD1 matches at 7 bases. Germline trimming cut 3 bases from V and 7 bases from J; bases unmatched to any gene: 9. The CDR3 is made up of 15 amino acids. CDR1 LNHDA and CDR2 SQIVND come from the germline V gene (reference sequence). The CDR3, as DNA: TGTGCCAGTAGTATCTGGGAGGACAGGCCCCAGCCCCAGCATTTT. It specifies CASSIWEDRPQPQHF.

The chain carries TRBV4-1 and TRBJ1-4; D is perhaps TRBD1 (6 bases). This CDR3 has 17 residues. Germline-derived CDR1 and CDR2 are MGHRA and YSYEKL. Trimming left V 2 bases short and J 7 bases short, with 20 bases between. The CDR3 DNA sequence: TGCGCCAGCAGCCAATCGCAGGGGAGGGGGGTAGGTGAAAAACTGTTTTTT. Translation: CASSQSQGRGVGEKLFF.

This clone was detected only a few times. J is TRBJ1-2 and V is TRBV29-1; D may be TRBD1 (5 bases). The CDR3 runs 15 residues. Germline assignment: CDR1 SQVTM and CDR2 ANQGSEA. The V and J ends lost 5 bases and 5 bases respectively, with 21 bases between them. Here the CDR3 reads CSVSKRDYVSYGYTF. DNA of the CDR3: TGCAGCGTTTCCAAACGGGACTACGTCAGTTATGGCTACACCTTC.

This clone was seen at least ten times. This chain joins TRBV28 and TRBJ1-3; D perhaps matches TRBD1 (6 bases). Looked up from germline, CDR1 is MDHEN and CDR2 is SYDVKM. The CDR3 is made up of 15 amino acids. The ends were cut back, 5 bases at V and 1 base at J, with 12 bases in the middle. The CDR3: CASSLTGYSGNTIYF. CDR3 DNA: TGTGCCAGCAGTCTTACAGGGTATTCTGGAAACACCATATATTTT.